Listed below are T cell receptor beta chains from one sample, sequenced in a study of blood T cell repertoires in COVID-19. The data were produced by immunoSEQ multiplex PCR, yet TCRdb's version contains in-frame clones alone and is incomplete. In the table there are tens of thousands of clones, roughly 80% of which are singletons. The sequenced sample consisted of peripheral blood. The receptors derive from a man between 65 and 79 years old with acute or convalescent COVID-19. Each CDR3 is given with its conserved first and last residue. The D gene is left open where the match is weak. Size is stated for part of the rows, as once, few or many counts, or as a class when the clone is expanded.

CDR3 protein: CASSLGPKETQYF
CDR3 DNA: TGCGCCAGCAGCTTGGGGCCAAAAGAGACCCAGTACTTC
J gene: TRBJ2-5
V gene: TRBV5-1
CDR3 length: 13
D gene: -
clone size: -

CDR3 protein: CASSIGTFEQYF
CDR3 DNA: TGTGCCAGTAGTATAGGGACTTTCGAGCAGTACTTC
J gene: TRBJ2-7
V gene: TRBV19
CDR3 length: 12
D gene: -
clone size: -

CDR3 protein: CASSQGRGAVRSPLHF
CDR3 DNA: TGCGCCAGCAGCCAAGGCAGGGGAGCGGTTAGGTCACCCCTCCACTTT
J gene: TRBJ1-6
V gene: TRBV4-1
CDR3 length: 16
D gene: -
clone size: once

CDR3 protein: CASSLARGLAQETQYF
CDR3 DNA: TGTGCCAGCAGCTTAGCGAGGGGACTAGCCCAAGAGACCCAGTACTTC
J gene: TRBJ2-5
V gene: TRBV7-9
CDR3 length: 16
D gene: TRBD2
clone size: -

CDR3 protein: CTSSQDRGLTLGGYTF
CDR3 DNA: TGCACCAGCAGCCAAGATCGCGGCCTAACGTTGGGTGGCTACACCTTC
J gene: TRBJ1-2
V gene: TRBV1
CDR3 length: 16
D gene: -
clone size: -

CDR3 protein: CASSLDGGTALHF
CDR3 DNA: TGTGCCAGCAGTTTAGATGGGGGGACGGCCCTCCACTTT
J gene: TRBJ1-6
V gene: TRBV12-3/TRBV12-4
CDR3 length: 13
D gene: -
clone size: -

CDR3 protein: CASSVDASYEQYF
CDR3 DNA: TGTGCCAGCAGCGTAGACGCCAGCTACGAGCAGTACTTC
J gene: TRBJ2-7
V gene: TRBV9
CDR3 length: 13
D gene: -
clone size: -

CDR3 protein: CASSQFGQGESYEQYF
CDR3 DNA: TGTGCCAGCAGCCAATTCGGACAGGGCGAATCCTACGAGCAGTACTTC
J gene: TRBJ2-7
V gene: TRBV28
CDR3 length: 16
D gene: TRBD1
clone size: -

CDR3 protein: CASSYQGSNSPLHF
CDR3 DNA: TGTGCCAGCAGCTACCAGGGTAGTAATTCACCCCTCCACTTT
J gene: TRBJ1-6
V gene: TRBV3-1/TRBV3-2
CDR3 length: 14
D gene: -
clone size: -

CDR3 protein: CASSLAEGRRYEQYF
CDR3 DNA: TGTGCCAGCAGCTTGGCGGAGGGGCGTCGCTACGAGCAGTACTTC
J gene: TRBJ2-7
V gene: TRBV7-9
CDR3 length: 15
D gene: -
clone size: few

CDR3 protein: CASSVAEGRETQYF
CDR3 DNA: TGTGCCAGCAGCGTAGCGGAGGGGAGGGAGACCCAGTACTTC
J gene: TRBJ2-5
V gene: TRBV9
CDR3 length: 14
D gene: -
clone size: once

CDR3 protein: CASSRTGNVQFF
CDR3 DNA: TGTGCCAGCAGCCGAACAGGGAATGTGCAGTTCTTC
J gene: TRBJ2-1
V gene: TRBV7-6
CDR3 length: 12
D gene: -
clone size: -

CDR3 protein: CASRWDRGLGTEAFF
CDR3 DNA: TGTGCCAGCAGGTGGGACAGGGGTCTGGGCACTGAAGCTTTCTTT
J gene: TRBJ1-1
V gene: TRBV6-5
CDR3 length: 15
D gene: TRBD1
clone size: -

CDR3 protein: CASSDSSGRSTDTQYF
CDR3 DNA: TGTGCCAGCAGTGATTCTAGCGGTCGTAGCACAGATACGCAGTATTTT
J gene: TRBJ2-3
V gene: TRBV6-1
CDR3 length: 16
D gene: TRBD2
clone size: -

CDR3 protein: CASSRDIQETQYF
CDR3 DNA: TGTGCCAGCAGCCGGGACATCCAAGAGACCCAGTACTTC
J gene: TRBJ2-5
V gene: TRBV7-6
CDR3 length: 13
D gene: -
clone size: -

CDR3 protein: CAISEREGNQPQHF
CDR3 DNA: TGTGCCATCAGTGAGCGAGAGGGCAATCAGCCCCAGCATTTT
J gene: TRBJ1-5
V gene: TRBV10-3
CDR3 length: 14
D gene: -
clone size: -

CDR3 protein: CASSYQGASGEKLFF
CDR3 DNA: TGTGCCAGCAGCTACCAAGGGGCCTCTGGTGAAAAACTGTTTTTT
J gene: TRBJ1-4
V gene: TRBV7-2
CDR3 length: 15
D gene: -
clone size: few

CDR3 protein: CASTRTGPFVEQYF
CDR3 DNA: TGCGCCAGCACAAGGACAGGACCCTTTGTCGAGCAGTACTTC
J gene: TRBJ2-7
V gene: TRBV5-1
CDR3 length: 14
D gene: TRBD1
clone size: -